This is a list of T cell receptor beta chains from one sample in a study of naive and memory T cell subsets. One entry per CDR3 protein, called by TCRdb with MiXCR from the 5' RACE reads. The sample contains about 48,000 distinct CDR3 sequences, about 4.8% of which appear only once. The receptors were sampled from a female donor in good health. CDR3s include the opening cysteine and the closing phenylalanine or tryptophan. Each record gives: V gene, J gene, D gene, clone size, CDR3 DNA, CDR3 protein. D genes are given only for firm matches. Size is stated as once, few, many, or a class for an expanded clone.

TRBV6-1	TRBJ2-7	.	few	TGTGCCAGCAGTGAAGCTGGCTACGAGCAGTACTTC	CASSEAGYEQYF
TRBV6-2/TRBV6-3	TRBJ2-7	.	few	TGTGCCAGCAGTTACTCAGGGACCAGGAGCTCCTACGAGCAGTACTTC	CASSYSGTRSSYEQYF
TRBV14	TRBJ2-5	TRBD2	many	TGTGCCAGCAGCCAAGGACTAGCGGGAGGGCCGCTGGAGACCCAGTACTTC	CASSQGLAGGPLETQYF
TRBV10-3	TRBJ2-2	TRBD2	many	TGTGCCATCATTCCGGGACTAGCGGGAGACACCGGGGAGCTGTTTTTT	CAIIPGLAGDTGELFF
TRBV6-4	TRBJ2-3	TRBD2	many	TGTGCCAGCAGTGAAAAGCGGGAGGCAGATACGCAGTATTTT	CASSEKREADTQYF
TRBV6-1	TRBJ2-4	.	many	TGTGCCAGCAGTTCCTCCGGTTGGGGTAACATTCAGTACTTC	CASSSSGWGNIQYF
TRBV20-1	TRBJ2-1	TRBD1	many	TGCAGTGCTAGTACCGACAAACAGGGGTGGTACGTGGATTTGACAGCTGAGCAGTTCTTC	CSASTDKQGWYVDLTAEQFF
TRBV28	TRBJ2-3	TRBD1	many	TGTGCTTGGGGGACAGGGGGCCCAGATACGCAGTATTTT	CAWGTGGPDTQYF
TRBV6-5	TRBJ2-2	TRBD2	many	TGTGCCAGCAAAAGCCCTAGCGGGAGAGCGAACACCGGGGAGCTGTTTTTT	CASKSPSGRANTGELFF
TRBV5-1	TRBJ2-1	.	many	TGCGCCAGCAGCTGGGGGGAGCATGAGCAGTTCTTC	CASSWGEHEQFF
TRBV28	TRBJ1-5	TRBD1	many	TGTGCCAGCAGTTTTGACAGGGTGAATCAGCCCCAGCATTTT	CASSFDRVNQPQHF
TRBV28	TRBJ2-3	TRBD2	few	TGTGCCAGCAGTTTCATGGCCGCCCTTAGCGGGATAGGAACAGATACGCAGTATTTT	CASSFMAALSGIGTDTQYF
TRBV29-1	TRBJ2-5	.	many	TGCAGCTTCTTCACGGGGGAGACCCAGTACTTC	CSFFTGETQYF
TRBV9	TRBJ2-5	.	many	TGTGCCAGCAGCGCGGTGGGAGAGACCCAGTACTTC	CASSAVGETQYF
TRBV25-1	TRBJ2-1	.	many	TGTGCCAGCGGGCACAATGAGCAGTTCTTC	CASGHNEQFF
TRBV7-8	TRBJ1-2	.	many	TGTGCCAGCAGCTTAGTCGGGAAAAGCGGAGGCTACACCTTC	CASSLVGKSGGYTF
TRBV10-3	TRBJ2-3	.	few	TGTGCCATCAACCCGTCCCGCACAGATACGCAGTATTTT	CAINPSRTDTQYF
TRBV20-1	TRBJ1-2	.	many	TGCAGTGCTAGAGATATGAAGGGTTTGAACTATGGCTACACCTTC	CSARDMKGLNYGYTF
TRBV3-1	TRBJ1-6	.	many	TGTGCCAGCACCTCTTCGGAATCCTATAATTCACCCCTCCACTTT	CASTSSESYNSPLHF